This TCR beta chain was profiled in a study of control samples from healthy donors and cancer patients. Assay used: immunoSEQ multiplex PCR; TCRdb lists only in-frame clones, some missing. Among under 150,000 clones listed, more than 70% were seen once. The ends were cut back, 0 bases at V and 4 bases at J, with 9 bases in the middle. Germline lookup yields CDR1 LGHNA and CDR2 YNFKEQ. CDR3 length: 15 residues. The rearrangement uses TRBV4-2 and TRBJ2-2; D unresolved. This TCR was sampled from a man in his forties in good health. The sequenced material came from blood. CDR3 amino acids: CASSQEWRSTGELFF. The CDR3 DNA sequence: TGTGCCAGCAGCCAAGAATGGCGTAGCACCGGGGAGCTGTTTTTT.